Shown below are 21 T cell receptor beta chains from a single sample sequenced in a study of T-cell reconstitution after alpha-beta-depleted transplantation in children. Unique molecular identifiers featured in how the TCRbeta library was prepared. Each CDR3 protein gets one entry after TCRdb re-called the PCR reads with MiXCR. The sample holds 490,000 or so distinct CDR3 sequences, around 12% seen once. The sequenced sample was PBMCs from the stem cell graft donor, obtained from the stem cell graft. These TCRs come from a human donor who donated a stem cell graft to a child with combined immunodeficiency.

This clonotype showed up just a few times. The J gene is TRBJ2-1, the V gene TRBV9, with D perhaps TRBD2 (6 bases). CDR3 length: 17 amino acids. Germline CDR1 and CDR2: SGDLS and YYNGEE. The germline V and J ends were trimmed by 0 bases and 3 bases, with 16 bases remaining between them. In nucleotides, the CDR3 is TGTGCCAGCAGCGTAGCTTTAAACCTGGAGGGCTACAATGAGCAGTTCTTC. The encoded protein is CASSVALNLEGYNEQFF.

The chain carries TRBV20-1 and TRBJ2-3, with 7 bases fitting TRBD1. Germline CDR1 reads DFQATT; CDR2 reads SNEGSKA (reference sequence). V dropped 3 bases and J dropped 6; count of bases not matched to a gene: 6. The CDR3 loop spans 13 amino acids. This CDR3 is CSASPTGWDTQYF. The CDR3 DNA sequence: TGCAGTGCTAGTCCGACAGGGTGGGATACGCAGTATTTT.

The V gene is TRBV10-3, the J gene TRBJ2-2, with a possible D match to TRBD1 (5 bases). The V and J ends lost 5 bases and 4 bases respectively, with 14 bases between them. The CDR3 consists of 15 residues. The germline V gene has CDR1 ENHRY and CDR2 SYGVKD. CDR3 DNA: TGTGCCATCAGTCCAGGACAAGGCGGCACCGGGGAGCTGTTTTTT. Translating gives CAISPGQGGTGELFF.

This clonotype occurred many times. This chain connects TRBV6-5 to TRBJ2-5, with a possible D match to TRBD1 (6 bases). This CDR3 region has 15 residues. Germline values: CDR1 MNHEY, CDR2 SVGAGI. Deletions cut 2 bases from V and 5 bases from J, with 15 bases between. The CDR3 region is CASSYGHRASETQYF. The CDR3 DNA reads as TGTGCCAGCAGTTACGGGCACAGGGCTTCGGAGACCCAGTACTTC.

This sequence joins TRBV4-3 and TRBJ2-3, with 10 nucleotides matching TRBD1. The germline V gene encodes CDR1 LGHNA and CDR2 YSLEER. This CDR3 has 15 amino acids. V was clipped by 2 bases and J by 5 bases; unmatched bases: 4. CDR3 in amino acids: CASSQRTGGLDTQYF. The CDR3 nucleotides are TGCGCCAGCAGCCAACGGACAGGGGGGCTAGATACGCAGTATTTT.

This clonotype was seen many times. This chain connects TRBV27 to TRBJ1-6; D gene unclear. This CDR3 is 14 amino acids long. Germline V CDR1 and CDR2: MNHEY, SMNVEV (reference sequence). Trimming removed 2 bases from V and 7 bases from J, with 9 bases in between. CDR3 region: CASSLRQGNSPLHF. CDR3 in DNA: TGTGCCAGCAGTTTAAGGCAAGGGAATTCACCCCTCCACTTT.

This chain uses TRBV25-1 with TRBJ2-7; D is possibly TRBD1 (6 bases). Germline V gives CDR1 MGHDK, CDR2 SYGVNS. The V end lost 3 bases, the J end lost 3 bases, and 12 bases lay between the germline ends. This CDR3 is built from 14 residues. The CDR3 loop is CASSEDLQGYEQYF. As DNA, the CDR3 is TGTGCCAGCAGTGAGGATTTACAGGGCTACGAGCAGTACTTC.

J is TRBJ2-4 and V is TRBV21-1; the table's D call of TRBD2 was not tested on the DNA. TRBV21-1 has pseudogene status. CDR3 length: 19 amino acids. CDR3 DNA: TGTGCCAGCAGCAAGCGCAACAAAACGGAGGGTAATACCAAAAACATTCAGTACTTC. Residues: CASSKRNKTEGNTKNIQYF.

This clonotype was counted only a few times. This chain joins TRBV5-1 and TRBJ2-5, with D maybe TRBD2 (5 bases). The CDR3 is made up of 13 amino acids. V lost 8 bases and J 1 base, leaving 12 bases between the germline ends. Germline CDR1 and CDR2: SGHRS and YFSETQ. The CDR3 is CASKPGFQETQYF. Here the CDR3 DNA reads TGCGCCAGTAAACCGGGGTTCCAAGAGACCCAGTACTTC.

The J gene is TRBJ1-5, the V gene TRBV6-2 or TRBV6-3, with D unresolved. The V and J ends lost 5 bases and 1 base respectively, with 12 bases between them. Per the germline V gene, CDR1 is MNHEY and CDR2 is SVGEGT. This CDR3 contains 15 residues. As DNA, the CDR3 is TGTGCCAGCAGTACCTGGACGGAGAGCAATCAGCCCCAGCATTTT. Amino acids: CASSTWTESNQPQHF.

CDR3 DNA sequence: TGCAGTGCTAGAGATCCGAGTCCGGATGAGCAGTTCTTC. Protein product: CSARDPSPDEQFF. This rearrangement joins TRBV20-1 to TRBJ2-1, with D hard to call. The CDR3 is 13 amino acids. Trimming left V 0 bases short and J 8 bases short, with 11 bases between. Per germline, CDR1 DFQATT and CDR2 SNEGSKA (reference sequence).

The rearrangement joins TRBV4-1 to TRBJ2-4, with D possibly matching TRBD1 (5 bases). Germline-derived CDR1 and CDR2 are MGHRA and YSYEKL. V was pared by 2 bases and J by 3 bases, with 23 bases between. The length of the CDR3 is 19 residues. DNA of the CDR3: TGCGCCAGCAGCCAACGGGCGGCTTATCTTGGAAGGGGCAAAAACATTCAGTACTTC. Encoded protein: CASSQRAAYLGRGKNIQYF.

This clonotype was found many times. J is TRBJ2-3 and V is TRBV24-1, with TRBD1 matching 8 bases. The V gene's germline CDR1 is KGHDR and CDR2 SFDVKD. The CDR3 extends over 14 amino acids. V lost 4 bases, J lost 4 bases, and 3 bases stayed unmatched. CDR3 bases: TGTGCCACCAGTGAGGGGACAGGTTCAGATACGCAGTATTTT. This sequence encodes CATSEGTGSDTQYF.

On this clonotype: A much more abundant neighbour one base away suggests this may be a read error. The CDR3 carries no conserved terminal phenylalanine or tryptophan, so it likely arises from a read error. V gene TRBV4-3 combines with J gene TRBJ2-1, with 8 positions matching TRBD2. V was clipped by 3 bases and J by 3 bases; unmatched bases: 1. This CDR3 has 14 residues. Germline V gene sequence: CDR1 LGHNA, CDR2 YSLEER. CDR3 sequence (DNA): TGCGCCAGCAGCCAGGGACTAGGCTACAATGAGCAGTTCCTC. Residues: CASSQGLGYNEQFL.

This clonotype was detected many times. The chain uses TRBV5-1 and TRBJ2-2, with a possible D match to TRBD1 (5 bases). Germline V lookup: CDR1 SGHRS, CDR2 YFSETQ. The V gene lost 0 bases and the J gene lost 0 bases, with 9 bases spanning the gap. The CDR3 is made up of 16 amino acids. The CDR3 sequence: CASSLAPGSNTGELFF. As DNA, the CDR3 is TGCGCCAGCAGCTTGGCGCCAGGGTCGAACACCGGGGAGCTGTTTTTT.

The sample holds a few counts of this clonotype. The chain links TRBV12-3 or TRBV12-4 to TRBJ1-3, with D uncertain. Trimming left V 3 bases short and J 0 bases short, with 6 bases between. This CDR3 spans 14 amino acids. The CDR3 reads CASSFQVSGNTIYF. For the CDR3, the DNA is TGTGCCAGCAGTTTTCAGGTCTCTGGAAACACCATATATTTT.

On this clonotype: This clone may be a read error of a much larger clone one base away. CDR3: CASSLSNGIYEQYF. For the CDR3, the DNA is TGCGCCAGCAGTCTATCTAACGGAATCTACGAGCAGTACTTC. The rearrangement links TRBV5-1 to TRBJ2-7; no clear D gene. Germline V gives CDR1 SGHRS, CDR2 YFSETQ. The CDR3 runs 14 residues. V gave up 5 bases and J gave up 3 bases, with 15 bases separating them. The full variable domain, in which reference TRBV5-1 and TRBJ2-7 provide the parts outside the CDR3, is KAGVTQTPRYLIKTRGQQVTLSCSPISGHRSVSWYQQTPGQGLQFLFEYFSETQRNKGNFPGRFSGRQFSNSRSEMNVSTLELGDSALYLCASSLSNGIYEQYFGPGTRLTVT.

This clonotype has a single count. The chain employs TRBV3-1 and TRBJ2-7; D possibly corresponds to TRBD2 (6 bases). This CDR3 is 13 amino acids long. CDR1 and CDR2 (germline): LGHDT, YNNKEL (reference sequence). V was pared by 4 bases and J by 7 bases, with 14 bases between. The DNA for the CDR3 is TGTGCCAGCAGCCCCACGACTAGTTGGGAGCAGTACTTC. This sequence encodes CASSPTTSWEQYF.

Remarks on this clonotype: This CDR3 fails to terminate in the conserved phenylalanine or tryptophan, so it likely reflects a read error. This chain connects TRBV6-2 or TRBV6-3 to TRBJ2-1; TRBD1 aligns across 9 bases. V gave up 5 bases and J gave up 1 base; unmatched junction bases: 6. This CDR3 is 16 amino acids long. Germline CDR1 reads MNHEY; CDR2 reads SVGEGT. As DNA, the CDR3 is TGTGCCAGCAGTAAAGGGACAGGGATATCCTACAATGAGCAGTTCGTC. This sequence encodes CASSKGTGISYNEQFV.

This clonotype was recorded at least ten times. The V and J genes are TRBV15 and TRBJ2-1; D may be TRBD1 (6 bases). The CDR3 runs 16 residues. V was clipped by 0 bases and J by 3 bases, with 12 bases between them. Germline V gene lookup returns CDR1 LNHNV and CDR2 YYDKDF (reference sequence). CDR3 in amino acids: CATSRDRQGHYNEQFF. The CDR3 DNA sequence: TGTGCCACCAGCAGAGATCGCCAGGGGCACTACAATGAGCAGTTCTTC. Based on the CDR3 plus reference TRBV15 and TRBJ2-1, the full variable domain is DAMVIQNPRYQVTQFGKPVTLSCSQTLNHNVMYWYQQKSSQAPKLLFHYYDKDFNNEADTPDNFQSRRPNTSFCFLDIRSPGLGDTAMYLCATSRDRQGHYNEQFFGPGTRLTVL.

The chain combines TRBV10-3 with TRBJ2-1; TRBD2 matches 11 bases. Germline V gene data show CDR1 as ENHRY and CDR2 as SYGVKD. CDR3 length: 15 residues. The trim removed 7 bases at V and 10 bases at J, leaving 12 bases unmatched. CDR3 sequence: CAITPGTSGLSEQFF. In DNA form, the CDR3 reads TGTGCCATCACCCCGGGGACTAGCGGTCTCTCAGAGCAGTTCTTC.